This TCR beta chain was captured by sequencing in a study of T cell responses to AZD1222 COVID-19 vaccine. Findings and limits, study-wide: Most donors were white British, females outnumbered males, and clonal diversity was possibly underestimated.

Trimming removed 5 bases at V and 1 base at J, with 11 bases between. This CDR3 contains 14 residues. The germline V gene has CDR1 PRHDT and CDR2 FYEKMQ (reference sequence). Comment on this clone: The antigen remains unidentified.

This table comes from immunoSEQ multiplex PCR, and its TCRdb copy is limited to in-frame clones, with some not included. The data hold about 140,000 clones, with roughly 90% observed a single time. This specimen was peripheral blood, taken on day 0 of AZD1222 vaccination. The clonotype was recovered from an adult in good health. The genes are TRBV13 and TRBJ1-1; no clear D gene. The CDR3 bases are TGTGCCAGCAGCCTCAACTCAGCGAACACTGAAGCTTTCTTT. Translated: CASSLNSANTEAFF.